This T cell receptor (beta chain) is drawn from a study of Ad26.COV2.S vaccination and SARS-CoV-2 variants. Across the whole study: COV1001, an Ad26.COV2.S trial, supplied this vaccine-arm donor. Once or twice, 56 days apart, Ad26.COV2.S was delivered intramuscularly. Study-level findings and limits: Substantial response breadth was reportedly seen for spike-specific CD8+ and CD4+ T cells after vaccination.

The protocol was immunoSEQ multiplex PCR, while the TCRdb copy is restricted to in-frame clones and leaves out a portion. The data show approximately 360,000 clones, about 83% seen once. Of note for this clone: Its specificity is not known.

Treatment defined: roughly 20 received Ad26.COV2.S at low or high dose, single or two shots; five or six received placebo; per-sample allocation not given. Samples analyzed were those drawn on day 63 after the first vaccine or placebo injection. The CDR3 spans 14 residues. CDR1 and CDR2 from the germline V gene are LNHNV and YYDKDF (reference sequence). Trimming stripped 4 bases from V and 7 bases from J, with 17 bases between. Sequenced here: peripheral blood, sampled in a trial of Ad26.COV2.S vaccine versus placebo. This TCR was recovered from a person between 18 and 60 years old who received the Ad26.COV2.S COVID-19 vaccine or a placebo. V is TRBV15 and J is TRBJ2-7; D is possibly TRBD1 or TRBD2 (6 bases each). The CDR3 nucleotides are TGTGCCACCAGCACCTGGGGGGCGCGGAAAGAGCAGTACTTC. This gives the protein CATSTWGARKEQYF.